This T cell receptor beta chain was recorded in a study of neurological immune-mediated disorders. As to time point: longitudinal time-point 2. Among the participants, healthy controls were blood bank volunteers in Maryland, USA. The unsorted libraries originated from 2 million PBMCs kept at -80 C. This CDR3 has 18 amino acids. Trimming pared 0 bases from V and 1 base from J, leaving 19 bases between. The V gene's germline CDR1 is SGHRS and CDR2 YFSETQ. This clonotype showed up many times. The cDNA was generated by 5'RACE with 10-nucleotide random UMIs. From 15-18 subjects, every sequencing run obtained over 180 million TCR-beta sequences. In TCRdb, the 5' RACE reads were re-called with MiXCR into one record per CDR3 protein. The profile shows tens of thousands of distinct CDR3 sequences, roughly 9.8% of them singletons.

Sequencing input: PBMCs. This receptor was identified in a man aged 25-45 years in good health. V usage is TRBV5-1 and J usage is TRBJ1-1; D gene uncertain. CDR3 in amino acids: CASSLDRGKWGSNTEAFF. The CDR3, as DNA: TGCGCCAGCAGCTTGGATCGGGGAAAGTGGGGATCGAACACTGAAGCTTTCTTT.